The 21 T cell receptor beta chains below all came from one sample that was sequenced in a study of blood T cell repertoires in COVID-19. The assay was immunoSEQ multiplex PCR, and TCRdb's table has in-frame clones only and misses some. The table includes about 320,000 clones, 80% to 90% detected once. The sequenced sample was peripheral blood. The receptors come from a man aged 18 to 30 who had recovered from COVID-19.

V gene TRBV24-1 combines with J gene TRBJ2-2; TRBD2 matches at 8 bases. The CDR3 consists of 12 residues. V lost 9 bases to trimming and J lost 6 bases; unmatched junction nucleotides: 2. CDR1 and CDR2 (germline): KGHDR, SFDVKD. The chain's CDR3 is CATPGGPGELFF. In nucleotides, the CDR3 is TGTGCCACCCCGGGGGGGCCCGGGGAGCTGTTTTTT.

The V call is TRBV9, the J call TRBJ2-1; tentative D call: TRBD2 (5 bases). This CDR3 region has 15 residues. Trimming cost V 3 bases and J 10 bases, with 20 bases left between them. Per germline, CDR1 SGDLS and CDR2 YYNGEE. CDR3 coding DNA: TGTGCCAGCAGCGCACTATCTCGGGATCTAGGCGAGCAGTTCTTC. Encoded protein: CASSALSRDLGEQFF. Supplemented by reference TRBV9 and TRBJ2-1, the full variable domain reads DSGVTQTPKHLITATGQRVTLRCSPRSGDLSVYWYQQSLDQGLQFLIQYYNGEERAKGNILERFSAQQFPDLHSELNLSSLELGDSALYFCASSALSRDLGEQFFGPGTRLTVL.

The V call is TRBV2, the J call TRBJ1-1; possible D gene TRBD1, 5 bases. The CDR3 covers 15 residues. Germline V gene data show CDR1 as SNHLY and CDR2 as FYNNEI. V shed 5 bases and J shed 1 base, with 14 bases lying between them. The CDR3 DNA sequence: TGTGCCAGCAGTCGAGGCGGGGCAGGGAACACTGAAGCTTTCTTT. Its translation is CASSRGGAGNTEAFF.

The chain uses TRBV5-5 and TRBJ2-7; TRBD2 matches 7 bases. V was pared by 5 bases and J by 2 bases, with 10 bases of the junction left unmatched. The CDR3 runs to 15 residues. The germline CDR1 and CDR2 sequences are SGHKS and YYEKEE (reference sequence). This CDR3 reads CASSNVGGRAYEQYF. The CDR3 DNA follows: TGTGCCAGCAGTAACGTAGGTGGGAGGGCCTACGAGCAGTACTTC.

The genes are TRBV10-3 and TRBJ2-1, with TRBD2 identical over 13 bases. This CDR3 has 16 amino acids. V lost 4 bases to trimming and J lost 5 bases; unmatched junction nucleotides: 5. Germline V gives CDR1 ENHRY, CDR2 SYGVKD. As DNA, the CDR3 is TGTGCCATCAGTGGGACTAGCGGGAGCCTCAACAATGAGCAGTTCTTC. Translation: CAISGTSGSLNNEQFF.

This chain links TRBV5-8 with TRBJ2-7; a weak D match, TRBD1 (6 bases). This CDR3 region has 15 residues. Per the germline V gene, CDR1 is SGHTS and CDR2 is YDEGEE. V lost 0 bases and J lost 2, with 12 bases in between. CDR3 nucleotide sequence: TGTGCCAGCAGCTTGGAACAGGGCGCCGCCTACGAGCAGTACTTC. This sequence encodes CASSLEQGAAYEQYF.

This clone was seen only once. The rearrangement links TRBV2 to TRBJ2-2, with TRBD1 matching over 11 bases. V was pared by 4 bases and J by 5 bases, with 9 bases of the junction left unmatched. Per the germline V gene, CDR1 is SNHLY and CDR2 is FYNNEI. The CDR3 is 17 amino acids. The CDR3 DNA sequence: TGTGCCAGCAGTGCTTCCGGGACAGGGGGATGGACCGGGGAGCTGTTTTTT. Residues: CASSASGTGGWTGELFF.

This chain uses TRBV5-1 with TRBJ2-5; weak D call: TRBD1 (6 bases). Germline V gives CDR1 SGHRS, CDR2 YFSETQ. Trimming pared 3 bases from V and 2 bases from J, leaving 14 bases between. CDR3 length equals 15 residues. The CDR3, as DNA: TGCGCCAGCAGCTCCCTGGGGGCGGCGCAAGAGACCCAGTACTTC. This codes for CASSSLGAAQETQYF.

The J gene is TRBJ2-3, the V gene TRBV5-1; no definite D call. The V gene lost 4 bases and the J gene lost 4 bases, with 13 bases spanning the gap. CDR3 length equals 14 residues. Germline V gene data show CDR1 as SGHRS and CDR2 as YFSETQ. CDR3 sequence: CASSPDSPPDTQYF. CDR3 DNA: TGCGCCAGCAGCCCGGATAGCCCCCCAGATACGCAGTATTTT.

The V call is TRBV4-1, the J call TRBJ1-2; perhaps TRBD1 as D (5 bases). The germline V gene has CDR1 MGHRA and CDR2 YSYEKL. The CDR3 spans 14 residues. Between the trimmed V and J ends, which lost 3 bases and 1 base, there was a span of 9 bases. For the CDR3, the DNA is TGCGCCAGCAGCCAGCAGGGTTTTAACTATGGCTACACCTTC. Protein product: CASSQQGFNYGYTF.

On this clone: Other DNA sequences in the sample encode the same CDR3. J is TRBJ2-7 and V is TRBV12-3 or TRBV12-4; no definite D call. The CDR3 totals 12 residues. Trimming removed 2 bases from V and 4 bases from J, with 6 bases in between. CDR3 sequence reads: CASSLSTYEQYF. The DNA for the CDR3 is TGTGCCAGCAGTTTATCAACTTACGAGCAGTACTTC.

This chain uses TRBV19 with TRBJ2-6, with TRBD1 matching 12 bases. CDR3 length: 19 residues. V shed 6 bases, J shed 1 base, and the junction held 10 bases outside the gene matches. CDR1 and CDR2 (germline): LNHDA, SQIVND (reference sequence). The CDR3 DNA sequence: TGTGCCAGTAGAAATGTACCGGGACAGGGGGCTTCTGGGGCCAACGTCCTGACTTTC. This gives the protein CASRNVPGQGASGANVLTF. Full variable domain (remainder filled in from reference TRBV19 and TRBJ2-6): DGGITQSPKYLFRKEGQNVTLSCEQNLNHDAMYWYRQDPGQGLRLIYYSQIVNDFQKGDIAEGYSVSREKKESFPLTVTSAQKNPTAFYLCASRNVPGQGASGANVLTFGAGSRLTVL.

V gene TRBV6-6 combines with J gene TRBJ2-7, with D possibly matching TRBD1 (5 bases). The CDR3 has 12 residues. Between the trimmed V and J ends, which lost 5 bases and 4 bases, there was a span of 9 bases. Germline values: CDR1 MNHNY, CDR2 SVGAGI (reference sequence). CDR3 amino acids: CASSNTGYEQYF. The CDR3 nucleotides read TGTGCCAGCAGTAATACAGGTTACGAGCAGTACTTC.

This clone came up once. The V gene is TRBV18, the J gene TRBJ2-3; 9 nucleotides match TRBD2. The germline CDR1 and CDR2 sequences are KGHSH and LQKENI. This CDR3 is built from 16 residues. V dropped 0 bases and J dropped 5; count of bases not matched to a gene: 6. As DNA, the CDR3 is TGTGCCAGCTCACCACCGATAGCGGGAGATGGAGATACGCAGTATTTT. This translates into CASSPPIAGDGDTQYF. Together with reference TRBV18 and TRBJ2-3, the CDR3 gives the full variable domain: NAGVMQNPRHLVRRRGQEARLRCSPMKGHSHVYWYRQLPEEGLKFMVYLQKENIIDESGMPKERFSAEFPKEGPSILRIQQVVRGDSAAYFCASSPPIAGDGDTQYFGPGTRLTVL.

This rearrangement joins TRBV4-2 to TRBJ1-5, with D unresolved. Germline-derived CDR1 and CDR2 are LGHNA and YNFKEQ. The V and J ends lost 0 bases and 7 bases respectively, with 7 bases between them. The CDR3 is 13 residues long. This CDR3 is CASSQDLVQPQHF. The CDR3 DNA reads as TGTGCCAGCAGCCAAGATCTTGTCCAGCCCCAGCATTTT.

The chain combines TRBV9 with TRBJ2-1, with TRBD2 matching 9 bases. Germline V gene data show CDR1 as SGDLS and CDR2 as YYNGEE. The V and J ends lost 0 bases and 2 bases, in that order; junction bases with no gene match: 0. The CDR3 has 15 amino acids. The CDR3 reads CASSVGTSAYNEQFF. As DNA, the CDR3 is TGTGCCAGCAGCGTAGGGACTAGCGCCTACAATGAGCAGTTCTTC. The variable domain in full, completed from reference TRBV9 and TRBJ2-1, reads DSGVTQTPKHLITATGQRVTLRCSPRSGDLSVYWYQQSLDQGLQFLIQYYNGEERAKGNILERFSAQQFPDLHSELNLSSLELGDSALYFCASSVGTSAYNEQFFGPGTRLTVL.

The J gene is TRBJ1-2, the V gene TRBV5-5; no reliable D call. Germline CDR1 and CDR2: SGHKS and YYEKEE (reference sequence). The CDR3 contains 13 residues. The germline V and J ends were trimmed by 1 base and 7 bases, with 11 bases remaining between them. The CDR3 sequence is CASSLRESVGYTF. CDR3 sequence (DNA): TGTGCCAGCAGCTTGCGGGAAAGCGTTGGCTACACCTTC.

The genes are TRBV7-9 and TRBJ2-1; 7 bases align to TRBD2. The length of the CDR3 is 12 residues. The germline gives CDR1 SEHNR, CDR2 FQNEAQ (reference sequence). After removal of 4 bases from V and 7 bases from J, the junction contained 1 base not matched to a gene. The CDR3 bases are TGTGCCAGCAGCTGGGGGGGGAATGAGCAGTTCTTC. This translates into CASSWGGNEQFF.

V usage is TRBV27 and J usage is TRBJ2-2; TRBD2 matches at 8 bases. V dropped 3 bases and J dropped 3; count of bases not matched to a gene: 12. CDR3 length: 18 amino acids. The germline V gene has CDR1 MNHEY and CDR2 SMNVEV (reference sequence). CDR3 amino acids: CASSFSMGRGDHTGELFF. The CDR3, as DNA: TGTGCCAGCAGTTTCTCGATGGGGCGGGGGGACCACACCGGGGAGCTGTTTTTT.

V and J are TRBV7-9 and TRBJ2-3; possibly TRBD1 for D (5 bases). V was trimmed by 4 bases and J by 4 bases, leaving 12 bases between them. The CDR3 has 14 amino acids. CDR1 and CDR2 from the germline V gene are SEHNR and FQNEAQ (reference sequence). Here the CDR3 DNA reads TGTGCCAGCAGCTCAGGGTCTGGAGCAGATACGCAGTATTTT. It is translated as CASSSGSGADTQYF. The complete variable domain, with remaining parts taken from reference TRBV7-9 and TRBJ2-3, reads DTGVSQNPRHKITKRGQNVTFRCDPISEHNRLYWYRQTLGQGPEFLTYFQNEAQLEKSRLLSDRFSAERPKGSFSTLEIQRTEQGDSAMYLCASSSGSGADTQYFGPGTRLTVL.

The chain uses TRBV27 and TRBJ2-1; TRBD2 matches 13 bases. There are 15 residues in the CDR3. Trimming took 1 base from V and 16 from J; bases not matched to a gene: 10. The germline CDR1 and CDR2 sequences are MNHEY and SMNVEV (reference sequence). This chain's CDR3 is CASSLYGLAGAPTFF. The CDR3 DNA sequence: TGTGCCAGCAGTTTATACGGACTAGCGGGAGCTCCTACCTTCTTC.